These 17 T cell receptor beta chains were all obtained from the same sample, sequenced in a study of CD8+CD57+ T cells in acquired aplastic anemia. According to the study, genomic DNA was the template for TCR beta VDJ and CDR3 profiling. Each CDR3 protein is one row after TCRdb ran MiXCR on the reads. The sample consists of over 150,000 distinct CDR3 sequences, just over 50% of them appearing once. CD8+CD57+ cell expansion, shown by flow cytometry, had occurred in the patients selected for sequencing. The specimen was sorted CD4+, CD8+, or CD8+CD57+ T cells (not recorded which) from PBMCs. Every receptor here comes from a human donor with aplastic anemia.

V usage is TRBV7-9 and J usage is TRBJ1-6; D gene ambiguous. Looked up from germline, CDR1 is SEHNR and CDR2 is FQNEAQ (reference sequence). The CDR3 covers 12 residues. V lost 4 bases and J lost 7, with 5 bases in between. The CDR3 DNA follows: TGTGCCAGCAGCTCCGAGAATTCACCCCTCCACTTT. Amino acid sequence: CASSSENSPLHF.

This clonotype was recorded once. This chain uses TRBV4-1 with TRBJ2-7; 8 bases fit TRBD2. CDR1 is MGHRA and CDR2 is YSYEKL in the germline V gene. The CDR3 runs 16 residues. V lost 0 bases, J lost 7 bases, and 11 bases stayed unmatched. CDR3 amino acids: CASSQDPAGGVLEQYF. CDR3 nucleotides: TGCGCCAGCAGCCAAGATCCGGCGGGGGGCGTTCTGGAGCAGTACTTC.

The CDR3 loop reads CASSNGLADTDTQYF. The CDR3 DNA reads as TGTGCCAGTAGTAACGGACTAGCGGACACAGATACGCAGTATTTT. The chain links TRBV19 to TRBJ2-3; 10 bases match TRBD2. V lost 4 bases and J lost 2; bases outside the gene matches: 3. The CDR3 is 15 residues long. Germline V gene sequence: CDR1 LNHDA, CDR2 SQIVND (reference sequence).

Concerning this clonotype itself: A much larger clone lies one base from this, so it may be a read error. The chain employs TRBV14 and TRBJ2-1; tentative D call: TRBD2 (6 bases). The CDR3 runs to 17 residues. Germline V CDR1 and CDR2: SGHDN, FVKESK. The CDR3 sequence: CANSQDGGAGSYNEQFF. CDR3 bases: TGTGCCAACAGCCAAGATGGCGGGGCTGGCTCCTACAATGAGCAGTTCTTC.

This clonotype was observed at least ten times. The chain employs TRBV12-3 or TRBV12-4 and TRBJ1-1; TRBD1 matches 8 bases. V shed 5 bases and J 0 bases; nucleotides not matched to a gene: 14. The CDR3 runs 18 residues. The CDR3 nucleotides read TGTGCCAGCAGTACCTCGACAGGGGCCGGGCGCATGAACACTGAAGCTTTCTTT. Protein product: CASSTSTGAGRMNTEAFF.

The V call is TRBV7-6, the J call TRBJ2-1; 7 positions agree with TRBD1. The CDR3 is made up of 17 amino acids. Trimming took 1 base from V and 4 from J; bases not matched to a gene: 10. Germline CDR1 is SGHVS and CDR2 is FNYEAQ. CDR3 loop: CASSLVRDRASYNEQFF. In DNA form, the CDR3 reads TGTGCCAGCAGCTTAGTTCGCGACAGGGCGTCGTACAATGAGCAGTTCTTC. Filled out from reference TRBV7-6 and TRBJ2-1, the complete variable domain reads GAGVSQSPRYKVTKRGQDVALRCDPISGHVSLYWYRQALGQGPEFLTYFNYEAQQDKSGLPNDRFSAERPEGSISTLTIQRTEQRDSAMYRCASSLVRDRASYNEQFFGPGTRLTVL.

The chain uses TRBV2 and TRBJ1-1; no firm D call. Germline-derived CDR1 and CDR2 are SNHLY and FYNNEI. The CDR3 has 14 residues. V dropped 5 bases and J dropped 1 base, with 11 bases sitting between them. DNA of the CDR3: TGTGCCAGCAGTTTAGCCGGGTCGAACACTGAAGCTTTCTTT. This translates into CASSLAGSNTEAFF.

The rearrangement links TRBV9 to TRBJ2-2; D remains unclear. This CDR3 region has 12 residues. With 0 bases removed from V and 8 bases from J, the gap between germline ends came to 5 bases. Looked up from germline, CDR1 is SGDLS and CDR2 is YYNGEE. CDR3 nucleotides: TGTGCCAGCAGCGTAGCAGAAGGGGAGCTGTTTTTT. Protein: CASSVAEGELFF. Together with reference TRBV9 and TRBJ2-2, the CDR3 gives the full variable domain: DSGVTQTPKHLITATGQRVTLRCSPRSGDLSVYWYQQSLDQGLQFLIQYYNGEERAKGNILERFSAQQFPDLHSELNLSSLELGDSALYFCASSVAEGELFFGEGSRLTVL.

The rearrangement uses TRBV5-6 and TRBJ2-7; 8 bases match TRBD2. This CDR3 has 15 amino acids. V lost 2 bases, J lost 4 bases, and 8 bases stayed unmatched. CDR1 is SGHDT, CDR2 YYEEEE, per germline. CDR3: CASSLLREGLYEQYF. CDR3 coding DNA: TGTGCCAGCAGCTTATTACGGGAGGGATTGTACGAGCAGTACTTC.

This clonotype was picked up many times. The chain has TRBV11-1 and TRBJ1-2; 7 bases line up with TRBD1. J was trimmed by 6 bases and V by 2 bases; bases with no gene match: 15. The germline V gene has CDR1 SGHAT and CDR2 FQDESV (reference sequence). The CDR3 runs to 17 residues. The CDR3 reads CASSLIIRREGADGYTF. CDR3 DNA: TGTGCCAGCAGCTTAATCATCCGCCGGGAGGGGGCGGATGGCTACACCTTC.

In the case of this clonotype: A much larger clone differs from this one at a single base, so this may be a read error. The V and J genes are TRBV6-1 and TRBJ2-7, with D uncertain. Trimming took 6 bases from V and 4 from J, leaving 13 bases between them. In germline, CDR1 is MNHNS, CDR2 SASEGT. This CDR3 comprises 13 residues. CDR3 sequence reads: CASSQGSRYEQYF. The CDR3 nucleotides are TGTGCCAGCAGCCAAGGATCAAGGTACGAGCAGTACTTC.

This chain uses TRBV4-1 with TRBJ1-1, with D unclear. Germline V gene sequence: CDR1 MGHRA, CDR2 YSYEKL. Trimming pared 4 bases from V and 6 bases from J, leaving 15 bases between. This CDR3 contains 14 residues. The CDR3 here is CASSPPGRYSEAFF. The CDR3 bases are TGCGCCAGCAGCCCTCCAGGTCGGTACTCTGAAGCTTTCTTT.

The chain has TRBV7-7 and TRBJ2-1; D might be TRBD2 (6 bases). The CDR3 extends over 13 amino acids. Looked up from germline, CDR1 is SSHAT and CDR2 is FNYEAQ (reference sequence). The germline V and J ends were trimmed by 5 bases and 6 bases, with 11 bases remaining between them. The CDR3 nucleotides read TGTGCCAGCAGCGCGGGGACTTTCAATGAGCAGTTCTTC. Translating it yields CASSAGTFNEQFF.

This clonotype was detected many times. This chain connects TRBV5-4 to TRBJ1-6; a weak D match, TRBD1 (5 bases). CDR1 is SGHNT, CDR2 YYREEE, per germline (reference sequence). The CDR3 spans 17 residues. Trimming took off 3 bases at V and 4 bases at J, with 17 bases between the two ends. As DNA, the CDR3 is TGTGCCAGCAGCTCCCCCGGGGAGGGGCCTTATAATTCACCCCTCCACTTT. Protein: CASSSPGEGPYNSPLHF.

V gene TRBV20-1 combines with J gene TRBJ2-7; a weak D match, TRBD2 (5 bases). V was pared by 0 bases and J by 1 base, with 10 bases between. The CDR3 is 14 amino acids. The germline V gene encodes CDR1 DFQATT and CDR2 SNEGSKA (reference sequence). CDR3 nucleotide sequence: TGCAGTGCTAGAGACAGGACTGGATCCTACGAGCAGTACTTC. It encodes CSARDRTGSYEQYF.

The V call is TRBV7-9, the J call TRBJ2-5; 10 bases align to TRBD2. The J call is in doubt because the DNA end fits TRBJ2-1 better. The CDR3 totals 14 residues. Per the germline V gene, CDR1 is SEHNR and CDR2 is FQNEAQ (reference sequence). CDR3 sequence reads: CASSHGLAAGEQFF. The CDR3 nucleotides read TGTGCCAGCAGCCACGGACTAGCGGCAGGTGAGCAGTTCTTC.

This clonotype was detected ten times or more. The chain has TRBV7-9 and TRBJ2-2; D is unclear. Germline loops: CDR1 SEHNR, CDR2 FQNEAQ (reference sequence). Trimming took 4 bases from V and 6 from J, leaving 6 bases between them. The CDR3 spans 12 residues. CDR3: CASSSPAGELFF. The CDR3 coding sequence is TGTGCCAGCAGCTCCCCGGCCGGGGAGCTGTTTTTT.